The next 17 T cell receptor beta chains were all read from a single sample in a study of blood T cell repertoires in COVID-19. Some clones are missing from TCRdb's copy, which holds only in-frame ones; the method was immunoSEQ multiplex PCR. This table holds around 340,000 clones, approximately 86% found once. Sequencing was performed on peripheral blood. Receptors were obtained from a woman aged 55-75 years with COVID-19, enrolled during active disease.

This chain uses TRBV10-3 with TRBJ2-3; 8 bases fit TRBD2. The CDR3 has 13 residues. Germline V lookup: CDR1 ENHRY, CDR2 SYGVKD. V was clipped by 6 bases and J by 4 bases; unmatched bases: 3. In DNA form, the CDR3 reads TGTGCCATCAGAGAGACTAGCGCAGATACGCAGTATTTT. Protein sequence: CAIRETSADTQYF.

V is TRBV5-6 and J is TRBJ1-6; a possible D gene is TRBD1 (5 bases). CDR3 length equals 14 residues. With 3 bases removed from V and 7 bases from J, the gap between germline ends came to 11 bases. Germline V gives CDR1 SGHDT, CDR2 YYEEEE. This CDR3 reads CASSSPGDNSPLHF. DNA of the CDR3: TGTGCCAGCAGCTCCCCGGGGGACAATTCACCCCTCCACTTT. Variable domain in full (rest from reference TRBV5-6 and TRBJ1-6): DAGVTQSPTHLIKTRGQQVTLRCSPKSGHDTVSWYQQALGQGPQFIFQYYEEEERQRGNFPDRFSGHQFPNYSSELNVNALLLGDSALYLCASSSPGDNSPLHFGNGTRLTVT.

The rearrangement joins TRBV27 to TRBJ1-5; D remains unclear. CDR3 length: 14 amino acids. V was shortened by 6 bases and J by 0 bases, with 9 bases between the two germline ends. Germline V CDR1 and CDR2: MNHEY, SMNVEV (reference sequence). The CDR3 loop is CASSRSGSNQPQHF. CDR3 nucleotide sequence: TGTGCCAGCAGCCGAAGCGGTAGCAATCAGCCCCAGCATTTT.

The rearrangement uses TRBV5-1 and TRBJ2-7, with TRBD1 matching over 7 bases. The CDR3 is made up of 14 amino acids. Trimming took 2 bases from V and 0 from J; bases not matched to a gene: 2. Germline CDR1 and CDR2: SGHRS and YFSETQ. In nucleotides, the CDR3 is TGCGCCAGCAGCTTCAGGGGGAGCTCCTACGAGCAGTACTTC. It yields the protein CASSFRGSSYEQYF.

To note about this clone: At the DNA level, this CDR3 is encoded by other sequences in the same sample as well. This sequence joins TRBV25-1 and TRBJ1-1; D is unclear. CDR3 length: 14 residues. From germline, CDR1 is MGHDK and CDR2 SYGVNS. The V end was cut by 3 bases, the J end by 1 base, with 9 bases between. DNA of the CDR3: TGTGCCAGCAGTGACCGGGGAAGGAACACTGAAGCTTTCTTT. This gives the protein CASSDRGRNTEAFF.

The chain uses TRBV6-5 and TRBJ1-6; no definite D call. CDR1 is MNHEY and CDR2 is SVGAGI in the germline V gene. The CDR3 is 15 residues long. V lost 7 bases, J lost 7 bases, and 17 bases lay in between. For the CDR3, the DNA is TGTGCCAGCACCACTTTTGGCGGGTTGAATTCACCCCTCCACTTT. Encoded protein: CASTTFGGLNSPLHF.

This CDR3 reads CASRTGGWNTEAFF. The CDR3 nucleotides read TGCGCCAGCAGGACAGGGGGCTGGAACACTGAAGCTTTCTTT. This chain connects TRBV4-1 to TRBJ1-1, with 10 positions matching TRBD1. Germline-derived CDR1 and CDR2 are MGHRA and YSYEKL. Trimming removed 6 bases from V and 1 base from J; junction bases left unmatched: 2. The CDR3 consists of 14 residues.

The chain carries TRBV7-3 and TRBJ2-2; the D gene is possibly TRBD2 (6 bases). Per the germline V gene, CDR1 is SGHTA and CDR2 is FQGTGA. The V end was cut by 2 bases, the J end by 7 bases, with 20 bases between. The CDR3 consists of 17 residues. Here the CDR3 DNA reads TGTGCCAGCAGCTTAGGGTCGTCTAGCGCAAGGGTCGGGGAGCTGTTTTTT. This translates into CASSLGSSSARVGELFF.

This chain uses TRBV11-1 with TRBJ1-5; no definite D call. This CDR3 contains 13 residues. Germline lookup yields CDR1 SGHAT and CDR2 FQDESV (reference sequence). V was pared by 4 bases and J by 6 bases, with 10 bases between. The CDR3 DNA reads TGTGCCAGCAGCTCAAACCCACTTCAGCCCCAGCATTTT. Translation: CASSSNPLQPQHF.

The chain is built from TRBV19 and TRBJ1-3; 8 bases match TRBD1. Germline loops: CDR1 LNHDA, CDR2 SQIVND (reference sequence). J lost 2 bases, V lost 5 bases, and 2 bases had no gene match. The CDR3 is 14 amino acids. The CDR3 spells CASSATGAGNTIYF. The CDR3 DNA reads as TGTGCCAGTAGTGCGACAGGGGCTGGAAACACCATATATTTT.

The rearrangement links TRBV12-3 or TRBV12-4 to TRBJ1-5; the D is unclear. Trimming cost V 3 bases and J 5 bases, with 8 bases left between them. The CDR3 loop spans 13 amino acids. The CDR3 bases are TGTGCCAGCAGTTTCTCCCGGTATCAGCCCCAGCATTTT. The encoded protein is CASSFSRYQPQHF.

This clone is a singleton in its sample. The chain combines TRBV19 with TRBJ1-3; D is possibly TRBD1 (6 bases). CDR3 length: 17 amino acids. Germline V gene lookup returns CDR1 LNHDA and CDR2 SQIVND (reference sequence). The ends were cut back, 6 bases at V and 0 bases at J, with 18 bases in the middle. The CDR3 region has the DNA TGTGCCAGTAGACCTACAGGGTTCCCCACCTCTGGAAACACCATATATTTT. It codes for CASRPTGFPTSGNTIYF.

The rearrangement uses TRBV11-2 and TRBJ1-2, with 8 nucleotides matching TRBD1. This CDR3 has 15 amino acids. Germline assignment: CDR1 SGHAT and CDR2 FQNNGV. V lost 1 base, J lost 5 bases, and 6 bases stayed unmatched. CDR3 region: CASSLGRQGPYGYTF. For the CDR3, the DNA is TGTGCCAGCAGCTTAGGACGACAGGGGCCGTATGGCTACACCTTC.

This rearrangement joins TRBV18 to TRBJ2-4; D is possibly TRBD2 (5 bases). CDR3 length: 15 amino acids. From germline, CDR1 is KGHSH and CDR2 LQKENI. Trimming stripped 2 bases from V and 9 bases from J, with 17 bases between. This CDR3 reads CASSPGNGIEGIQYF. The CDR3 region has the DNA TGTGCCAGCTCACCAGGGAATGGGATTGAGGGCATTCAGTACTTC.

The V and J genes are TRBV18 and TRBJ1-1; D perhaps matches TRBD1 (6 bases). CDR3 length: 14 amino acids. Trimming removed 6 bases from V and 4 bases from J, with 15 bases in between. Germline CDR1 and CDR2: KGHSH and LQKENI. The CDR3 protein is CASSDQGSATEAFF. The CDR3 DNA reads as TGTGCCAGCTCGGATCAGGGGAGCGCCACTGAAGCTTTCTTT.

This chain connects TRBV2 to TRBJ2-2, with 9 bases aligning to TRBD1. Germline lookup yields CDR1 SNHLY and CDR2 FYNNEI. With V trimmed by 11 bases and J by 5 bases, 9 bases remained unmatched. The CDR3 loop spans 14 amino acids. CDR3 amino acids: CAPGDREGTGELFF. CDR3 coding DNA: TGTGCCCCCGGGGACAGGGAGGGGACCGGGGAGCTGTTTTTT. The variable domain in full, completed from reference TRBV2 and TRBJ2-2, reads EPEVTQTPSHQVTQMGQEVILRCVPISNHLYFYWYRQILGQKVEFLVSFYNNEISEKSEIFDDQFSVERPDGSNFTLKIRSTKLEDSAMYFCAPGDREGTGELFFGEGSRLTVL.

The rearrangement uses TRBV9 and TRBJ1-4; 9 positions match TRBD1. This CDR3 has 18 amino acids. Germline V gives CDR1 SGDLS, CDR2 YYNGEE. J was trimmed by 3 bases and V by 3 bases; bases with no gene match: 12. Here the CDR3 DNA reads TGTGCCAGCAGCGGACCAAACAGGGGGCACTTAGCTAATGAAAAACTGTTTTTT. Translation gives CASSGPNRGHLANEKLFF.